Listed below are T cell receptor beta chains from one sample, sequenced in a study of blood T cell repertoires in COVID-19. The protocol was immunoSEQ multiplex PCR, while the TCRdb copy is restricted to in-frame clones and leaves out a portion. The sample holds some 200,000 clones; just over 90% are singletons and the top ten take 1% to 1.5%. The sequencing input was peripheral blood. The receptors come from a man aged 25 to 45 with acute or convalescent COVID-19. Each CDR3 is given with its conserved first and last residue. D genes are given only for firm matches.

j_call	d_call	v_call	cdr3_nt	cdr3_aa
TRBJ2-7	TRBD2	TRBV18	TGTGCCAGCTCACCCCAAGGGAGGGGCGAGCAGTACTTC	CASSPQGRGEQYF
TRBJ2-1	TRBD1	TRBV19	TGTGCCAGTATGGTCCCAGGGGGCGGGTACAATGAGCAGTTCTTC	CASMVPGGGYNEQFF
TRBJ1-2	-	TRBV11-2	TGTGCCAGCAGCTTAGACCGGGGGGGGGACTATGGCTACACCTTC	CASSLDRGGDYGYTF
TRBJ2-7	TRBD2	TRBV7-9	TGTGCCAGCAGCTTAACGACTAGCCACGAGCAGTACTTC	CASSLTTSHEQYF
TRBJ1-5	TRBD1	TRBV28	TGTGCCGCAACCGAGACAGGGGGCTTCAGAGGGAATCAGCCCCAGCATTTT	CAATETGGFRGNQPQHF
TRBJ2-7	-	TRBV10-2	TGCGCCAGCAGCTCCGGACAGAGCTCCTACGAGCAGTACTTC	CASSSGQSSYEQYF
TRBJ2-7	-	TRBV10-3	TGTGCCATCAGGCCCAGCACCGGGAGCTACGAGCAGTACTTC	CAIRPSTGSYEQYF
TRBJ1-1	TRBD1	TRBV7-3	TGTGCCAGCAGCTTGAACAGGGGCACTGAAGCTTTCTTT	CASSLNRGTEAFF
TRBJ2-5	-	TRBV3-1/TRBV3-2	TGTGCCAGCAGAGATGGGCGCCGGGGGGCTACAGAGACCCAGTACTTC	CASRDGRRGATETQYF
TRBJ2-5	-	TRBV3-1/TRBV3-2	TGTGCCAGCAGCCAAGACCTTCAGGGAATCCAAGAGACCCAGTACTTC	CASSQDLQGIQETQYF
TRBJ1-2	-	TRBV5-4	TGTGCCAGCAGCCATCGGACAGACCCTGCCATCTATGGCTACACCTTC	CASSHRTDPAIYGYTF
TRBJ1-2	-	TRBV5-6	TGTGCCAGCAGCTCCCCAGGGGAGTCGAACTATGGCTACACCTTC	CASSSPGESNYGYTF
TRBJ2-7	-	TRBV7-9	TGTGCCAGCAGCCACCAGGGGCCCTTCGCAGGGGAGCAGTACTTC	CASSHQGPFAGEQYF